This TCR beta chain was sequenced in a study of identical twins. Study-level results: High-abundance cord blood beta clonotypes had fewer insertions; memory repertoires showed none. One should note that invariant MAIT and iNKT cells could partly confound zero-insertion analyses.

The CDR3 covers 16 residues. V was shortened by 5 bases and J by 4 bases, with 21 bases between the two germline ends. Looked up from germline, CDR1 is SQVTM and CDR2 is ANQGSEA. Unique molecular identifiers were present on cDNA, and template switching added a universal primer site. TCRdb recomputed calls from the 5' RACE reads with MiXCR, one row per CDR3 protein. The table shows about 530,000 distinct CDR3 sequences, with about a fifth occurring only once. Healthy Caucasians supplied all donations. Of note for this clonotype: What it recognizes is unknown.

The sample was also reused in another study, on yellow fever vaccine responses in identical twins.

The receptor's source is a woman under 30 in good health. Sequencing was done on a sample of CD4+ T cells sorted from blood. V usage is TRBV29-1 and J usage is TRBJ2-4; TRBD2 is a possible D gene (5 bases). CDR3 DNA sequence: TGCAGCGTTCGACCTACGGTCACACGCGGGAAAAACATTCAGTACTTC. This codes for CSVRPTVTRGKNIQYF.